Below, 23 T cell receptor beta chains from the same sample are listed, as sequenced in a study of blood T cell repertoires in COVID-19. The data were produced by immunoSEQ multiplex PCR, yet TCRdb's version contains in-frame clones alone and is incomplete. The data show 200,000 to 250,000 clones, under 90% seen once. The specimen was peripheral blood. The receptors come from a woman aged 80 or over with acute or convalescent COVID-19.

The chain uses TRBV6-6 and TRBJ1-5; D gene unclear. The CDR3 totals 13 residues. Germline CDR1 is MNHNY and CDR2 is SVGAGI (reference sequence). The germline V and J ends were trimmed by 5 bases and 8 bases, with 13 bases remaining between them. As DNA, the CDR3 is TGTGCCAGCAGTCAAAGGAGGGAAGAGCCCCAGCATTTT. This gives the protein CASSQRREEPQHF.

This clone was seen just once. This chain connects TRBV7-9 to TRBJ1-2, with unresolved D. The CDR3 consists of 14 residues. V dropped 3 bases and J dropped 7 bases, with 15 bases sitting between them. Germline V gives CDR1 SEHNR, CDR2 FQNEAQ (reference sequence). CDR3 residues: CASSFRPPGGGYTF. Here the CDR3 DNA reads TGTGCCAGCAGCTTTCGACCCCCAGGTGGTGGCTACACCTTC.

This clone was counted only a few times. The CDR3, as DNA: TGCGCCAGCAGCTTACTAGCGGGGGGAAACACCGGGGAGCTGTTTTTT. This encodes CASSLLAGGNTGELFF. This sequence joins TRBV5-1 and TRBJ2-2; 12 nucleotides agree with TRBD2. The CDR3 is made up of 16 amino acids. Losses at the gene ends were 2 bases for V and 2 bases for J; bases not matched to a gene: 1. Germline V gene lookup returns CDR1 SGHRS and CDR2 YFSETQ.

This sequence joins TRBV15 and TRBJ2-1; 14 nucleotides agree with TRBD2. Germline-derived CDR1 and CDR2 are LNHNV and YYDKDF (reference sequence). After removal of 0 bases from V and 0 bases from J, the junction contained 4 bases not matched to a gene. The CDR3 contains 19 residues. The CDR3 loop is CATSREGLAGVSSYNEQFF. DNA of the CDR3: TGTGCCACCAGCAGAGAGGGACTAGCGGGGGTTAGCTCCTACAATGAGCAGTTCTTC.

The rearrangement joins TRBV29-1 to TRBJ1-5, with D possibly being TRBD1 (6 bases). Trimming removed 4 bases from V and 7 bases from J, with 17 bases in between. The CDR3 contains 14 residues. CDR1 and CDR2 (germline): SQVTM, ANQGSEA. CDR3 coding DNA: TGCAGCGTTGTAGAGGGACAAGGGGACCAGCCCCAGCATTTT. Protein: CSVVEGQGDQPQHF.

The V gene is TRBV12-3 or TRBV12-4, the J gene TRBJ1-1; D is unresolved. The length of the CDR3 is 13 residues. The ends were cut back, 3 bases at V and 3 bases at J, with 8 bases in the middle. CDR3 loop: CASSFLLDTEAFF. The CDR3 DNA is TGTGCCAGCAGTTTTCTTCTTGACACTGAAGCTTTCTTT.

This sequence joins TRBV6-5 and TRBJ1-3; D is perhaps TRBD1 (5 bases). V gave up 5 bases and J gave up 4 bases, with 9 bases separating them. The V gene's germline CDR1 is MNHEY and CDR2 SVGAGI. The CDR3 contains 13 residues. This chain's CDR3 is CASSPSGGNTIYF. CDR3 nucleotide sequence: TGTGCCAGCAGTCCATCAGGGGGAAACACCATATATTTT.

The chain has TRBV27 and TRBJ1-1, with TRBD1 matching over 7 bases. Germline values: CDR1 MNHEY, CDR2 SMNVEV (reference sequence). Trimming removed 4 bases from V and 0 bases from J; junction bases left unmatched: 5. The CDR3 is 15 residues long. For the CDR3, the DNA is TGTGCCAGCAGTTCGTCCGGACAGGTGAACACTGAAGCTTTCTTT. Amino acids: CASSSSGQVNTEAFF.

As to this clone: Other DNA variants within this sample encode the same CDR3. CDR3 residues: CASSSETGGGGELFF. In nucleotides, the CDR3 is TGTGCCAGCAGCTCGGAGACAGGGGGGGGCGGGGAGCTGTTTTTT. The rearrangement joins TRBV7-3 to TRBJ2-2, with 9 bases fitting TRBD1. This CDR3 has 15 amino acids. CDR1 and CDR2 (germline): SGHTA, FQGTGA. Germline trimming cut 4 bases from V and 7 bases from J; bases unmatched to any gene: 7.

The rearrangement uses TRBV7-7 and TRBJ2-3, with 8 bases lining up with TRBD2. CDR1 and CDR2 from the germline V gene are SSHAT and FNYEAQ (reference sequence). There are 14 residues in the CDR3. The trim removed 5 bases at V and 6 bases at J, leaving 7 bases unmatched. DNA for the CDR3: TGTGCCAGCAGCCAGAGCGGGGGTGGGGATACGCAGTATTTT. Protein: CASSQSGGGDTQYF.

The chain couples TRBV19 to TRBJ1-1; tentative D call: TRBD1 (5 bases). The germline gives CDR1 LNHDA, CDR2 SQIVND (reference sequence). The CDR3 spans 15 residues. V was pared by 1 base and J by 5 bases, with 14 bases between. The CDR3 sequence is CASSIVGHQGTEAFF. In DNA form, the CDR3 reads TGTGCCAGTAGTATAGTAGGACACCAAGGTACTGAAGCTTTCTTT.

The genes are TRBV18 and TRBJ2-5; maybe TRBD2 (5 bases). This CDR3 has 13 residues. Germline V gives CDR1 KGHSH, CDR2 LQKENI. V dropped 5 bases and J dropped 1 base, with 8 bases sitting between them. CDR3 coding DNA: TGTGCCAGCTCATTTGGGAGCCAAGAGACCCAGTACTTC. Its translation: CASSFGSQETQYF.

This chain links TRBV28 with TRBJ1-5, with D possibly matching TRBD1 (6 bases). The CDR3 has 15 residues. V lost 6 bases and J 3 bases, leaving 15 bases between the germline ends. CDR1 and CDR2 from the germline V gene are MDHEN and SYDVKM. CDR3 bases: TGTGCCAGCAGCCGGTGGACAGCAGACAATCAGCCCCAGCATTTT. Amino acids: CASSRWTADNQPQHF.

V gene TRBV7-9 combines with J gene TRBJ1-1; 7 positions agree with TRBD1. The CDR3 has 15 residues. From germline, CDR1 is SEHNR and CDR2 FQNEAQ (reference sequence). V lost 3 bases to trimming and J lost 1 base; unmatched junction nucleotides: 5. The chain's CDR3 is CASSLTGQANTEAFF. CDR3 nucleotides: TGTGCCAGCAGCTTGACAGGGCAAGCGAACACTGAAGCTTTCTTT.

This clone came up once. The chain joins TRBV5-5 to TRBJ1-3, with a weak D call TRBD1 (5 bases). In germline, CDR1 is SGHKS, CDR2 YYEKEE (reference sequence). The CDR3 runs 16 residues. Trimming stripped 3 bases from V and 0 bases from J, with 13 bases between. The CDR3 loop is CASSSLGADSGNTIYF. CDR3 DNA sequence: TGTGCCAGCAGCTCCCTAGGGGCTGACTCTGGAAACACCATATATTTT.

V is TRBV9 and J is TRBJ1-1; 8 bases are a match to TRBD1. The V segment lost 3 bases and the J segment 3 bases; nucleotides outside the gene matches: 1. This CDR3 contains 13 residues. Germline V gives CDR1 SGDLS, CDR2 YYNGEE. Written as DNA, the CDR3 is TGTGCCAGCAGCGCGACAGGGGACACTGAAGCTTTCTTT. Its translation is CASSATGDTEAFF.

The rearrangement joins TRBV3-1 (or the pseudogene TRBV3-2) to TRBJ1-3, with 8 bases identical to TRBD1. The junction had 2 bases not matched to a gene; V was cut back by 1 base and J by 3 bases. The CDR3 length is 15 residues. Germline CDR1 and CDR2: LGHDT and YNNKEL (reference sequence). The CDR3 is CASSQGRGHGNTIYF. For the CDR3, the DNA is TGTGCCAGCAGCCAAGGCAGGGGGCATGGAAACACCATATATTTT.

This sequence joins TRBV4-3 and TRBJ1-6; 9 bases align to TRBD1. Germline CDR1 reads LGHNA; CDR2 reads YSLEER. Unmatched junction bases numbered 12, after V lost 1 base and J lost 8 bases. This CDR3 is 18 amino acids long. This CDR3 reads CASSQGSQARQGDSPLHF. The CDR3 nucleotides read TGCGCCAGCAGCCAAGGCTCCCAGGCGAGACAGGGGGATTCACCCCTCCACTTT.

The chain carries TRBV12-5 and TRBJ1-1; TRBD1 matches 9 bases. V lost 3 bases and J lost 8; bases outside the gene matches: 4. Germline V lookup: CDR1 LGHNT, CDR2 FRNRAP. The CDR3 consists of 13 residues. For the CDR3, the DNA is TGTGCTAGTGGTTTAACAGGGGGCGCGGAAGCTTTCTTT. Encoded protein: CASGLTGGAEAFF.

This chain uses TRBV5-5 with TRBJ1-6; D gene uncertain. This CDR3 region has 14 residues. Germline-derived CDR1 and CDR2 are SGHKS and YYEKEE (reference sequence). V lost 3 bases to trimming and J lost 0 bases, with 4 bases between them. The chain's CDR3 is CASSWSSYNSPLHF. The CDR3 DNA follows: TGTGCCAGCAGCTGGAGCTCCTATAATTCACCCCTCCACTTT.

The chain has TRBV28 and TRBJ1-2; D ambiguous. The V end was cut by 5 bases, the J end by 3 bases, with 13 bases between. The length of the CDR3 is 14 residues. Germline V CDR1 and CDR2: MDHEN, SYDVKM. CDR3 protein: CASSVAQGDYGYTF. In nucleotides, the CDR3 is TGTGCCAGCAGTGTCGCCCAAGGAGACTATGGCTACACCTTC.

This clone was recorded a few times. This chain joins TRBV28 and TRBJ1-6, with D unclear. V was clipped by 5 bases and J by 0 bases, with 11 bases between them. Germline V lookup: CDR1 MDHEN, CDR2 SYDVKM. This CDR3 region has 16 residues. The CDR3 region is CASSPPRGSYNSPLHF. CDR3 in DNA: TGTGCCAGCAGTCCTCCTCGGGGCTCCTATAATTCACCCCTCCACTTT.

The J gene is TRBJ1-1, the V gene TRBV12-3 or TRBV12-4; D is possibly TRBD1 (5 bases). The germline V and J ends were trimmed by 6 bases and 7 bases, with 15 bases remaining between them. The CDR3 extends over 13 amino acids. The CDR3 DNA reads as TGTGCCAGCAGCCTAGTGGGGGGTTTTGAAGCTTTCTTT. Amino acids: CASSLVGGFEAFF.